The 9 T cell receptor beta chains listed next were all sequenced from one sample in a study of blood T cell repertoires in COVID-19. Produced via immunoSEQ multiplex PCR; TCRdb's table is partial and in-frame only. This sample yields 180,000 or so clones, of which 88% are seen a single time; roughly 3.7% belongs to the top ten. The source material was peripheral blood. The receptors shown here come from a woman aged 25 to 45 with acute or convalescent COVID-19.

The chain combines TRBV7-9 with TRBJ1-2; D is uncertain. The V gene's germline CDR1 is SEHNR and CDR2 FQNEAQ (reference sequence). The V gene lost 0 bases and the J gene lost 7 bases, with 12 bases spanning the gap. This CDR3 has 14 residues. This chain's CDR3 is CASSLATAYGGYTF. Here the CDR3 DNA reads TGTGCCAGCAGCTTAGCCACAGCATATGGTGGCTACACCTTC.

This chain joins TRBV28 and TRBJ2-3; 12 bases map to TRBD1. J was trimmed by 7 bases and V by 5 bases; bases with no gene match: 10. CDR3 size: 16 residues. Looked up from germline, CDR1 is MDHEN and CDR2 is SYDVKM. The CDR3 protein is CASSPTGTGGFNTQYF. For the CDR3, the DNA is TGTGCCAGCAGTCCCACCGGGACAGGGGGCTTTAATACGCAGTATTTT.

The V gene is TRBV3-1 (or the pseudogene TRBV3-2), the J gene TRBJ2-7; maybe TRBD1 (6 bases). Germline V gives CDR1 LGHDT, CDR2 YNNKEL (reference sequence). CDR3 size: 15 residues. The V gene lost 6 bases and the J gene lost 1 base, with 16 bases spanning the gap. CDR3 sequence reads: CASSPGQRRSYEQYF. CDR3 coding DNA: TGTGCCAGCAGTCCGGGACAAAGAAGATCCTACGAGCAGTACTTC.

This chain links TRBV3-1 (or the pseudogene TRBV3-2) with TRBJ1-1; D may be TRBD1 (5 bases). The germline V gene encodes CDR1 LGHDT and CDR2 YNNKEL (reference sequence). V was trimmed by 1 base and J by 7 bases, leaving 13 bases between them. This CDR3 spans 14 amino acids. Here the CDR3 DNA reads TGTGCCAGCAGCCAAGTGGGGGGTTCCTTTGAAGCTTTCTTT. Translation: CASSQVGGSFEAFF.

The chain has TRBV12-3 or TRBV12-4 and TRBJ2-5; 7 bases line up with TRBD2. The CDR3 runs to 12 residues. V shed 8 bases and J 5 bases; nucleotides not matched to a gene: 5. This chain's CDR3 is CASAGEGETQYF. DNA of the CDR3: TGTGCCAGCGCGGGGGAGGGGGAGACCCAGTACTTC.

The gene calls are TRBV18 and TRBJ2-1; no reliable D call. The V end was cut by 2 bases, the J end by 4 bases, with 12 bases between. CDR3 length equals 15 residues. Germline lookup yields CDR1 KGHSH and CDR2 LQKENI. The CDR3 loop is CASSPVEASYNEQFF. In nucleotides, the CDR3 is TGTGCCAGCTCACCAGTTGAGGCCTCATACAATGAGCAGTTCTTC.

The J gene is TRBJ1-6, the V gene TRBV6-5; TRBD1 aligns across 7 bases. The ends lost 7 bases at V and 4 bases at J; junction bases unmatched: 7. CDR1 is MNHEY and CDR2 is SVGAGI in the germline V gene. This CDR3 has 15 residues. CDR3: CASNEAGGYNSPLHF. The CDR3 DNA is TGTGCCAGCAACGAGGCAGGGGGATATAATTCACCCCTCCACTTT.

The V and J genes are TRBV27 and TRBJ2-7; D uncertain. Trimming removed 6 bases at V and 6 bases at J, with 21 bases between. The CDR3 runs 15 residues. Germline V gene lookup returns CDR1 MNHEY and CDR2 SMNVEV (reference sequence). CDR3 region: CASSPRTNQLGEQYF. The CDR3, as DNA: TGTGCCAGCAGCCCACGAACTAATCAGCTTGGCGAGCAGTACTTC.

This chain joins TRBV6-4 and TRBJ2-7, with TRBD1 matching 8 bases. The germline CDR1 and CDR2 sequences are MRHNA and SNTAGT. This CDR3 comprises 13 residues. V lost 6 bases, J lost 9 bases, and 10 bases stayed unmatched. CDR3 coding DNA: TGTGCCAGCAGCCTCGGACAGGGTGGGCGGCAGTACTTC. Translated: CASSLGQGGRQYF.